Reported below is one T cell receptor beta chain. This clonotype has only a few counts. Its cognate antigen has yet to be identified. The junction and the germline gene differ at one end; a read error may be behind it. The data were taken from a study of T cell repertoires in cytomegalovirus infection (dated by TCRdb to about 2019). For the wider study: Because public TCR beta signatures pointed to carriage of CMV infection together with the matching HLA type, the HLA type of each donor mattered for the analysis.

From its cysteine to its phenylalanine, the CDR3 spans 15 amino acids. CDR3 DNA only is kept here, 45 bases in frame from base 1. These reads were obtained on an Illumina HiSeq 1500. TCRdb ran its own pipeline on the public reads, namely fastp trimming at Q25 and MiXCR clone calling, and kept in-frame beta chains. Each record represents a unique CDR3 protein, reported with the most common genes and DNA among its rows. The sample has under 300,000 distinct CDR3 sequences on record, 9% to 15% of them singletons. The ten largest clones represent 1.6% of the sample. Study-wide findings and limitations: Cumulative frequency of public TCR beta family members discriminated carriers of CMV infection plus the relevant HLA type in this cohort and an independent approximately 350-donor cohort. The ex vivo response was dominated by HLA-C-restricted CMV-specific TCR beta clonotypes, and the single most frequent clonotype in two of eight donors was supplied by these HLA-C-restricted clonotypes.

Sequences were obtained from PBMCs. The receptor comes from a human donor in good health (CMV status not recorded). Some clones in this sample may be carry-over from other donors' samples. The rearranged segments are TRBV5-3 and TRBJ2-2; TRBD1 is a weak D gene call, 6 bases matching. TRBV5-3 is given ORF status, its function remaining uncertain. This receptor carries the CDR3 CASSSRTALSGELFF. The DNA sequence is TGTGCCAGCAGCTCTCGGACAGCTCTAAGCGGGGAGCTGTTTTTT.